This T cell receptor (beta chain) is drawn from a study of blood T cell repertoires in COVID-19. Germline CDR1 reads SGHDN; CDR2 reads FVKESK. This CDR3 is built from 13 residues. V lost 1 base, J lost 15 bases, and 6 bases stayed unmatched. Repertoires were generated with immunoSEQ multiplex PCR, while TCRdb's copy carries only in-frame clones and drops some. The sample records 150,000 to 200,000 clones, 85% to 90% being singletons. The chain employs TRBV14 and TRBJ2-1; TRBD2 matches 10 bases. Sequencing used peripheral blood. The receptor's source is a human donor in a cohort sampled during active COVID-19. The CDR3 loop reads CASSQASGRGPFF. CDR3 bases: TGTGCCAGCAGCCAAGCCAGCGGGAGGGGCCCGTTCTTC.